The 2 T cell receptor beta chains below were found in one sample sequenced in a study of blood T cells in healthy people across ages. Sample-barcoded 5' priming and a J-beta primer mix drove a second PCR of roughly 6 to 12 cycles. TCRdb re-called the 5' RACE reads through MiXCR, storing one row per CDR3 protein. In the table there are more than 800,000 distinct CDR3 sequences, around 30% of which are singletons. The sample was blood. These receptors were taken from a woman at least 80 years old in good health.

This clonotype has a single count. The chain joins TRBV19 to TRBJ2-3, with 9 nucleotides matching TRBD1. The germline gives CDR1 LNHDA, CDR2 SQIVND (reference sequence). The ends lost 4 bases at V and 5 bases at J; junction bases unmatched: 16. The CDR3 covers 18 residues. CDR3: CASSTVRRDRGLIDTQYF. The CDR3 DNA follows: TGTGCCAGTAGTACAGTGCGACGTGACAGGGGGTTAATAGATACGCAGTATTTT.

At least ten counts were recorded for this clonotype. This sequence joins TRBV7-2 and TRBJ1-1; D is unclear. The length of the CDR3 is 14 residues. The V and J ends lost 1 base and 5 bases respectively, with 11 bases between them. Germline assignment: CDR1 SGHTA and CDR2 FQGNSA. This CDR3 reads CASSLGPIETEAFF. The CDR3 coding sequence is TGTGCCAGCAGCTTAGGCCCAATAGAGACTGAAGCTTTCTTT.